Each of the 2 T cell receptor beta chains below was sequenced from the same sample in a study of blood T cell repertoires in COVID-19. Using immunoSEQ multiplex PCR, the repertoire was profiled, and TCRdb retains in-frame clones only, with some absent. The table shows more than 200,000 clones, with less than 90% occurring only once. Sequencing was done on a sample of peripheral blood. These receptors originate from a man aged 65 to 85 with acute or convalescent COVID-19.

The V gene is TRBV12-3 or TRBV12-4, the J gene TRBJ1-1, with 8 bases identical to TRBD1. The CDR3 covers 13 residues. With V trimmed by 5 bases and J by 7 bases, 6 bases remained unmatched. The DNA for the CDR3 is TGTGCCAGCAGTCACAGGGGGAAAAATGAAGCTTTCTTT. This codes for CASSHRGKNEAFF.

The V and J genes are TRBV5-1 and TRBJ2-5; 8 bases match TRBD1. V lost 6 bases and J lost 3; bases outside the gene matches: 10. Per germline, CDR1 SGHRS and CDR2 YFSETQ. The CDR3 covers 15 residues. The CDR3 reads CASIPDRAGEETQYF. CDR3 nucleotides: TGCGCCAGCATCCCGGACAGGGCGGGTGAAGAGACCCAGTACTTC. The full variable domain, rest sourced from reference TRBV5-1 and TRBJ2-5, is KAGVTQTPRYLIKTRGQQVTLSCSPISGHRSVSWYQQTPGQGLQFLFEYFSETQRNKGNFPGRFSGRQFSNSRSEMNVSTLELGDSALYLCASIPDRAGEETQYFGPGTRLLVL.